Each of the 28 T cell receptor beta chains below was sequenced from the same sample in a study of CD8 T cells in Susac syndrome. Random-hexamer reverse transcription was applied to 0.5 to 1 ug RNA. MiXCR was run by TCRdb on the immunoSEQ multiplex PCR reads, yielding one entry per CDR3 protein. The repertoire holds about 140,000 distinct CDR3 sequences, with over 90% as singletons. Sequenced input: CD4+ T cells from PBMCs. These receptors all stem from a human donor with Susac syndrome.

V gene TRBV28 combines with J gene TRBJ1-2; 7 positions match TRBD1. Germline V CDR1 and CDR2: MDHEN, SYDVKM. J lost 2 bases, V lost 7 bases, and 7 bases had no gene match. The CDR3 spans 14 residues. The CDR3 bases are TGTGCCAGCAATAAGGGGGCTAGGAACTATGGCTACACCTTC. Translating gives CASNKGARNYGYTF.

This clonotype has only a few counts. V is TRBV27 and J is TRBJ2-7; 8 positions agree with TRBD1. Germline CDR1 MNHEY, CDR2 SMNVEV (reference sequence). The CDR3 spans 15 residues. V gave up 8 bases and J gave up 2 bases; unmatched junction bases: 11. The CDR3 is CASGDVGTGTYEQYF. As DNA, the CDR3 is TGTGCCAGCGGGGATGTAGGGACAGGTACCTACGAGCAGTACTTC.

The V and J genes are TRBV5-1 and TRBJ1-6, with 7 bases that match TRBD1. The germline V gene encodes CDR1 SGHRS and CDR2 YFSETQ. This CDR3 has 14 amino acids. Germline trimming cut 4 bases from V and 7 bases from J; bases unmatched to any gene: 5. CDR3 sequence reads: CASSGGTENSPLHF. The CDR3 nucleotides are TGCGCCAGCAGCGGGGGGACAGAGAATTCACCCCTCCACTTT.

The V call is TRBV5-4, the J call TRBJ1-2; 9 bases map to TRBD1. CDR1 and CDR2 (germline): SGHNT, YYREEE (reference sequence). With V trimmed by 0 bases and J by 8 bases, 5 bases remained unmatched. The CDR3 length is 14 residues. CDR3 sequence (DNA): TGTGCCAGCAGCTTGGCGGGGACAGGGAACGGCTACACCTTC. This translates into CASSLAGTGNGYTF.

The chain has TRBV20-1 and TRBJ2-1; TRBD1 aligns across 7 bases. This CDR3 contains 15 residues. Germline lookup yields CDR1 DFQATT and CDR2 SNEGSKA (reference sequence). J lost 0 bases, V lost 2 bases, and 4 bases had no gene match. As DNA, the CDR3 is TGCAGTGCTAGAAGACAGGGTAGCTCCTACAATGAGCAGTTCTTC. Translated: CSARRQGSSYNEQFF.

The J gene is TRBJ2-1, the V gene TRBV29-1, with a possible D match to TRBD2 (5 bases). V shed 4 bases and J shed 4 bases, with 8 bases lying between them. The CDR3 consists of 12 residues. Germline V gives CDR1 SQVTM, CDR2 ANQGSEA. The CDR3: CSVASGYNEQFF. CDR3 sequence (DNA): TGCAGCGTTGCTTCGGGGTACAATGAGCAGTTCTTC.

The gene calls are TRBV21-1 and TRBJ2-7; TRBD2, as called in the table, went unchecked against the DNA. TRBV21-1 is shown as a pseudogene. The CDR3 is 13 residues long. Written as DNA, the CDR3 is TGTGCCAGCAGTAGGGCACCTCACTACGAGCAGTACTTC. It specifies CASSRAPHYEQYF.

V is TRBV28 and J is TRBJ2-5, with no clear D. Germline CDR1 and CDR2: MDHEN and SYDVKM. V was pared by 3 bases and J by 5 bases, with 13 bases between. The CDR3 totals 14 residues. As DNA, the CDR3 is TGTGCCAGCAGTTTGGGAAGGGTCGGGGAGACCCAGTACTTC. This codes for CASSLGRVGETQYF.

The DNA of the CDR3 is TGTGCCAGCAGCGTAGGAGTCTCTGGGGCCAACGTCCTGACTTTC. It is translated as CASSVGVSGANVLTF. The V gene is TRBV9, the J gene TRBJ2-6; the D is unclear. There are 15 residues in the CDR3. Germline loops: CDR1 SGDLS, CDR2 YYNGEE. V lost 0 bases to trimming and J lost 0 bases, with 4 bases between them.

V gene TRBV9 combines with J gene TRBJ2-7; D is possibly TRBD1 (5 bases). This CDR3 spans 15 amino acids. Germline V gene lookup returns CDR1 SGDLS and CDR2 YYNGEE. Trimming took off 0 bases at V and 4 bases at J, with 14 bases between the two ends. The CDR3 DNA reads as TGTGCCAGCAGCGTAGATCCAGGGTACAAGTACGAGCAGTACTTC. Protein: CASSVDPGYKYEQYF.

The CDR3 coding sequence is TGTGCCAGCAGCTTGGTGTCGGGGAAGAACACTGAAGCTTTCTTT. It translates to CASSLVSGKNTEAFF. The V gene is TRBV5-4, the J gene TRBJ1-1; D unclear. This CDR3 has 15 amino acids. The V and J ends lost 0 bases and 1 base respectively, with 10 bases between them. Germline values: CDR1 SGHNT, CDR2 YYREEE (reference sequence). Using reference TRBV5-4 and TRBJ1-1 for the parts outside the CDR3, the full variable domain is ETGVTQSPTHLIKTRGQQVTLRCSSQSGHNTVSWYQQALGQGPQFIFQYYREEENGRGNFPPRFSGLQFPNYSSELNVNALELDDSALYLCASSLVSGKNTEAFFGQGTRLTVV.

The rearrangement uses TRBV20-1 and TRBJ2-7, with D possibly being TRBD1 (6 bases). Germline CDR1 DFQATT, CDR2 SNEGSKA (reference sequence). With 0 bases removed from V and 3 bases from J, the gap between germline ends came to 15 bases. This CDR3 comprises 15 residues. CDR3 coding DNA: TGCAGTGCTAGAGACTCCTCAGGGACACTCTACGAGCAGTACTTC. This encodes CSARDSSGTLYEQYF.

Notes on this clonotype: At one end the junction does not follow the germline gene, possibly because of a read error. The gene calls are TRBV12-5 and TRBJ2-4; 7 bases are shared with TRBD1. The CDR3 loop spans 13 amino acids. Germline CDR1 LGHNT, CDR2 FRNRAP. Written as DNA, the CDR3 is TGTGCTAGTGGTTTGGCCTCAGGGGGACCACAGAACTTC. Encoded protein: CASGLASGGPQNF.

V usage is TRBV5-6 and J usage is TRBJ1-5, with TRBD1 matching 10 bases. V lost 4 bases, J lost 6 bases, and 7 bases stayed unmatched. The CDR3 has 15 residues. Germline values: CDR1 SGHDT, CDR2 YYEEEE. CDR3 in DNA: TGTGCCAGCAGCGCCGACAGGGGGCGCGGTCAGCCCCAGCATTTT. Its translation: CASSADRGRGQPQHF.

The CDR3 coding sequence is TGTGCCACCCGGACAGGCGACTGGGTTTATGCTTTCTTT. This sequence encodes CATRTGDWVYAFF. The V and J genes are TRBV7-9 and TRBJ1-1, with 7 bases identical to TRBD1. The CDR3 consists of 13 residues. Germline V lookup: CDR1 SEHNR, CDR2 FQNEAQ (reference sequence). V gave up 10 bases and J gave up 11 bases; unmatched junction bases: 16.

The V call is TRBV18, the J call TRBJ1-2, with TRBD1 matching 8 bases. The CDR3 runs to 15 residues. V was clipped by 0 bases and J by 8 bases; unmatched bases: 8. Germline V gene lookup returns CDR1 KGHSH and CDR2 LQKENI. DNA of the CDR3: TGTGCCAGCTCACCACCCGGGACAGGTACCGGAGGCTACACCTTC. Its protein is CASSPPGTGTGGYTF.

CDR3 bases: TGCAGTGCTCCCAACAGGGGCACTGAAGCTTTCTTT. Its protein is CSAPNRGTEAFF. This rearrangement joins TRBV20-1 to TRBJ1-1, with 7 bases lining up with TRBD1. From germline, CDR1 is DFQATT and CDR2 SNEGSKA (reference sequence). The trim removed 5 bases at V and 4 bases at J, leaving 4 bases unmatched. The CDR3 has 12 amino acids.

V usage is TRBV7-2 and J usage is TRBJ2-7; no firm D call. The CDR3 loop spans 11 amino acids. V was shortened by 3 bases and J by 6 bases, with 6 bases between the two germline ends. Germline V gives CDR1 SGHTA, CDR2 FQGNSA. Here the CDR3 reads CASSFASEQYF. CDR3 coding DNA: TGTGCCAGCAGCTTCGCCAGCGAGCAGTACTTC.

The J gene is TRBJ1-2, the V gene TRBV11-2; TRBD1 matches at 9 bases. In germline, CDR1 is SGHAT, CDR2 FQNNGV. With V trimmed by 2 bases and J by 0 bases, 16 bases remained unmatched. The length of the CDR3 is 20 residues. CDR3 nucleotide sequence: TGTGCCAGCAGCTTAACTCGTGGCGCGGGACAGGGCCTATCTAACTATGGCTACACCTTC. Protein product: CASSLTRGAGQGLSNYGYTF. Complete variable domain (other parts from reference TRBV11-2 and TRBJ1-2): EAGVAQSPRYKIIEKRQSVAFWCNPISGHATLYWYQQILGQGPKLLIQFQNNGVVDDSQLPKDRFSAERLKGVDSTLKIQPAKLEDSAVYLCASSLTRGAGQGLSNYGYTFGSGTRLTVV.

The chain couples TRBV6-1 to TRBJ1-6; 7 bases are shared with TRBD1. This CDR3 is 17 amino acids long. J was trimmed by 3 bases and V by 7 bases; bases with no gene match: 12. Germline CDR1 reads MNHNS; CDR2 reads SASEGT. The CDR3 DNA sequence: TGTGCCAGCACCGGGACCCGGGACAGCATCTATAATTCACCCCTCCACTTT. It yields the protein CASTGTRDSIYNSPLHF.

The CDR3: CASRPTGDTEAFF. In DNA form, the CDR3 reads TGTGCCAGCAGGCCCACAGGGGACACTGAAGCTTTCTTT. The chain combines TRBV5-4 with TRBJ1-1; 7 bases map to TRBD1. CDR1 is SGHNT and CDR2 is YYREEE in the germline V gene (reference sequence). Trimming took 5 bases from V and 3 from J; bases not matched to a gene: 4. The CDR3 length is 13 residues.

V gene TRBV24-1 combines with J gene TRBJ2-1; perhaps TRBD2 as D (6 bases). The CDR3 is made up of 16 amino acids. Germline-derived CDR1 and CDR2 are KGHDR and SFDVKD. V dropped 3 bases and J dropped 0 bases, with 11 bases sitting between them. The CDR3 loop reads CATSDGSGDSYNEQFF. The CDR3 nucleotides are TGTGCCACCAGTGATGGGTCGGGAGACTCCTACAATGAGCAGTTCTTC.

The sample holds one count of this clonotype. The chain recombines TRBV4-1 with TRBJ2-3; no clear D gene. Trimming cost V 0 bases and J 4 bases, with 8 bases left between them. CDR1 is MGHRA and CDR2 is YSYEKL in the germline V gene. There are 14 residues in the CDR3. DNA of the CDR3: TGCGCCAGCAGCCAAGATCCGCTTTCAGATACGCAGTATTTT. This sequence encodes CASSQDPLSDTQYF.

The chain carries TRBV30 and TRBJ2-3; D unresolved. Germline loops: CDR1 GTSNPN, CDR2 SVGIG (reference sequence). V lost 0 bases to trimming and J lost 5 bases, with 9 bases between them. CDR3 length: 13 amino acids. The CDR3 coding sequence is TGTGCCTGGAGTGTACGTATGAGAGATACGCAGTATTTT. As protein: CAWSVRMRDTQYF. The full variable domain, its missing parts supplied by reference TRBV30 and TRBJ2-3, is SQTIHQWPATLVQPVGSPLSLECTVEGTSNPNLYWYRQAAGRGLQLLFYSVGIGQISSEVPQNLSASRPQDRQFILSSKKLLLSDSGFYLCAWSVRMRDTQYFGPGTRLTVL.

The chain couples TRBV20-1 to TRBJ1-2; TRBD1 might be the D (5 bases). V lost 6 bases and J lost 7, with 18 bases in between. This CDR3 is 13 amino acids long. Germline loops: CDR1 DFQATT, CDR2 SNEGSKA (reference sequence). For the CDR3, the DNA is TGCAGTGCCCGAGTCGGGGCATGGGGTGGCTACACCTTC. Its protein is CSARVGAWGGYTF.

The V call is TRBV23-1, the J call TRBJ1-1; TRBD1 aligns across 9 bases. TRBV23-1 is known as an ORF, though its function is uncertain. After removal of 3 bases from V and 4 bases from J, the junction contained 12 bases not matched to a gene. The CDR3 covers 17 residues. In DNA, the CDR3 is TGCGCCAGCAGTCATTCACTGTACGGGACAGGGTCCACTGAAGCTTTCTTT. Translating gives CASSHSLYGTGSTEAFF.

The chain carries TRBV20-1 and TRBJ2-5, with 9 bases fitting TRBD2. CDR3 length: 16 residues. Losses at the gene ends were 0 bases for V and 4 bases for J; bases not matched to a gene: 9. The germline gives CDR1 DFQATT, CDR2 SNEGSKA (reference sequence). CDR3 DNA sequence: TGCAGTGCTAGAGATTCCAGACTGACTAGCGGAGAGACCCAGTACTTC. This sequence encodes CSARDSRLTSGETQYF.

In DNA form, the CDR3 reads TGCGCCAGCAGCTTCGAGGCCAGGAACACTGAAGCTTTCTTT. Translation gives CASSFEARNTEAFF. The rearrangement uses TRBV5-1 and TRBJ1-1; D gene unclear. The germline gives CDR1 SGHRS, CDR2 YFSETQ. V was cut by 2 bases and J by 1 base, with 9 bases left in between. The CDR3 totals 14 residues.